The 5 T cell receptor beta chains listed next were all sequenced from one sample in a study of cytomegalovirus exposure and HLA in healthy donors. The PCR contained 60 Vbeta and 13 Jbeta primers. Data came from immunoSEQ multiplex PCR; TCRdb stores just in-frame clones and leaves some out. Seen here are about 160,000 clones, 65% to 80% observed once, and the top ten hold about 2%. Sequences were obtained from PBMCs. The receptor set was obtained from a man aged 40-49 years in good health and CMV-seronegative.

This clone showed up just a few times. The rearrangement joins TRBV7-9 to TRBJ2-3; D is undetermined. The CDR3 sequence is 12 residues long. CDR1 is SEHNR and CDR2 is FQNEAQ in the germline V gene (reference sequence). The V end lost 4 bases, the J end lost 2 bases, and 4 bases lay between the germline ends. The CDR3 region is CASSSNTDTQYF. The CDR3 DNA sequence: TGTGCCAGCAGCTCCAACACAGATACGCAGTATTTT.

This chain uses TRBV28 with TRBJ1-2, with D unresolved. With 3 bases removed from V and 6 bases from J, the gap between germline ends came to 5 bases. The CDR3 loop spans 11 amino acids. Germline V gives CDR1 MDHEN, CDR2 SYDVKM. CDR3 in amino acids: CASSFSDGYTF. The CDR3 bases are TGTGCCAGCAGTTTCTCGGATGGCTACACCTTC.

This clone came up a few times. This chain connects TRBV27 to TRBJ2-7; D may be TRBD2 (5 bases). The CDR3 is 14 residues long. V lost 5 bases, J lost 6 bases, and 17 bases lay in between. Germline assignment: CDR1 MNHEY and CDR2 SMNVEV (reference sequence). In nucleotides, the CDR3 is TGTGCCAGCAGTACCAGAACCACTAGTTCCGAGCAGTACTTC. Translation gives CASSTRTTSSEQYF.

The chain combines TRBV11-3 with TRBJ2-1; TRBD1 aligns across 10 bases. The CDR3 is made up of 15 amino acids. Germline V lookup: CDR1 SGHNT, CDR2 YENEEA. J gave up 8 bases and V 4 bases, and 8 bases lay outside the gene matches. CDR3 sequence (DNA): TGTGCCAGCAGCTCGAAGGACAGGGGGTTGGATGAGCAGTTCTTC. Protein sequence: CASSSKDRGLDEQFF.

The CDR3 sequence: CASSSRGPPGEQFF. CDR3 DNA sequence: TGTGCCAGCAGCTCCAGGGGCCCGCCGGGTGAGCAGTTCTTC. The rearrangement joins TRBV11-3 to TRBJ2-1; D possibly corresponds to TRBD1 (6 bases). Germline-derived CDR1 and CDR2 are SGHNT and YENEEA. This CDR3 spans 14 amino acids. Deletions cut 4 bases from V and 9 bases from J, with 16 bases between. Full variable domain (rest looked up from reference TRBV11-3 and TRBJ2-1): EAGVVQSPRYKIIEKKQPVAFWCNPISGHNTLYWYLQNLGQGPELLIRYENEEAVDDSQLPKDRFSAERLKGVDSTLKIQPAELGDSAVYLCASSSRGPPGEQFFGPGTRLTVL.